This T cell receptor (beta chain) was sequenced for a study of blood T cell repertoires in COVID-19. For the study at large: The cDNA or gDNA used as material had been derived from T cells, B-cell-depleted T cells, or PBMCs.

Source study methods: The authors estimated nucleated cell counts from reference gene primer amplification. The protocol was immunoSEQ multiplex PCR, while the TCRdb copy is restricted to in-frame clones and leaves out a portion. The DNA was the basis for D and trimming; V, J and clone size are from that table. The sample has about 100,000 clones; under 90% are singletons. The CDR3 loop spans 13 amino acids. The germline V and J ends were trimmed by 6 bases and 1 base, with 9 bases remaining between them. Germline CDR1 SNHLY, CDR2 FYNNEI. The source of this sequence is a human donor in a cohort sampled during active COVID-19. The V call is TRBV2, the J call TRBJ2-5; D possibly corresponds to TRBD2 (6 bases). Input material: peripheral blood. The CDR3 here is CASRRDFQETQYF. As DNA, the CDR3 is TGTGCCAGCAGGAGGGACTTCCAAGAGACCCAGTACTTC.